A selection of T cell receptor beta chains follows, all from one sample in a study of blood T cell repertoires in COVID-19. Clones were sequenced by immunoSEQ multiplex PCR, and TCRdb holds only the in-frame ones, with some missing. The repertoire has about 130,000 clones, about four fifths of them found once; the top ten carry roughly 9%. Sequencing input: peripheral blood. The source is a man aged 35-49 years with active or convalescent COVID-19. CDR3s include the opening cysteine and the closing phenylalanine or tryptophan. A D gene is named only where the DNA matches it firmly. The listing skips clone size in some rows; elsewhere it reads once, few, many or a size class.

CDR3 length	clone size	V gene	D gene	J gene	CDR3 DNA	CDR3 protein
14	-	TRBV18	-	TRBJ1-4	TGTGCCAGCTCCGGTCGGGTAGGCAATGAAAAACTGTTTTTT	CASSGRVGNEKLFF
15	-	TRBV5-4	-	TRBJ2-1	TGTGCCAGCAGCTTGGGGACAGATTTTTACAATGAGCAGTTCTTC	CASSLGTDFYNEQFF
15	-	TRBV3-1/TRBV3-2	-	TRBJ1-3	TGTGCCAGCAGCCAGGTTCGGGACACTGGAAACACCATATATTTT	CASSQVRDTGNTIYF
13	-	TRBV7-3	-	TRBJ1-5	TGTGCCAGCAGCCCCCAAACAGGTCAGCCCCAGCATTTT	CASSPQTGQPQHF
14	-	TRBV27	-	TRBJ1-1	TGTGCCAGCAGTTTATTTAGGGAGGACACTGAAGCTTTCTTT	CASSLFREDTEAFF
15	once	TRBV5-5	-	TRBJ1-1	TGTGCCAGCAGCTTGGGGGCCAATCTGAACACTGAAGCTTTCTTT	CASSLGANLNTEAFF
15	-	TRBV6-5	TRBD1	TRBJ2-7	TGTGCCAGCAATCCGGGACAGGGTTTCTCCTACGAGCAGTACTTC	CASNPGQGFSYEQYF
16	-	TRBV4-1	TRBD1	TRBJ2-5	TGCGCCAGCAGCCAAGATACAGGGGGAACGCGGGAGACCCAGTACTTC	CASSQDTGGTRETQYF
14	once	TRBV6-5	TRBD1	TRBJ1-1	TGTGCCAGCAGCTCTGGTCCAGGGGGCCTTGAAGCTTTCTTT	CASSSGPGGLEAFF
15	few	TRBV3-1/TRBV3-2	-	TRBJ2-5	TGTGCCAGCAGCCAAGAAGTAACGCGCCGGGAGACCCAGTACTTC	CASSQEVTRRETQYF
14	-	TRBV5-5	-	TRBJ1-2	TGTGCCAGCAGCCATGGGACATCTGACTATGGCTACACCTTC	CASSHGTSDYGYTF
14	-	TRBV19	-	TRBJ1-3	TGTGCCAGTAGTATGCCTAGCTCTGGAAACACCATATATTTT	CASSMPSSGNTIYF
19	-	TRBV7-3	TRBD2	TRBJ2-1	TGTGCCAGCAGCTTGACCTCCCAGGTGTTCCTGCGGGGGGGCCTGGAGCAGTTCTTC	CASSLTSQVFLRGGLEQFF
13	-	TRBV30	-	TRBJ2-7	TGTGCCTGGAGTGTACAGGGCATCGACGAGCAGTACTTC	CAWSVQGIDEQYF
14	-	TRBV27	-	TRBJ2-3	TGTGCCAGCAGTTTCAGCCGCACGGGGGATACGCAGTATTTT	CASSFSRTGDTQYF
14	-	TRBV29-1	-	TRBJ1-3	TGCAGCGTGGGGAGGGATCTCTCTGGAAACACCATATATTTT	CSVGRDLSGNTIYF
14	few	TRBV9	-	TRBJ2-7	TGTGCCAGCAGCGTAGAGGGGGACCGCTACGAGCAGTACTTC	CASSVEGDRYEQYF
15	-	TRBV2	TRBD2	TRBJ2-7	TGTGCCAGCAGTCGACTAGCGGGGGGGGACTACGAGCAGTACTTC	CASSRLAGGDYEQYF
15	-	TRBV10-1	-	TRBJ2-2	TGCGCCAGCAGTCATCCGGGACTCGGCACCGGGGAGCTGTTTTTT	CASSHPGLGTGELFF
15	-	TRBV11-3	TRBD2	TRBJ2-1	TGTGCCAGCAGCTTACGGCTAGCGGGGGGCAATGAGCAGTTCTTC	CASSLRLAGGNEQFF
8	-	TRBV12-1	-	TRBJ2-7	TGTGCCAGCAGCCCCAAGTACTTC	CASSPKYF
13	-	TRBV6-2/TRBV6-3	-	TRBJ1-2	TGTGCCAGCAGCTCAGAAGGAGACTATGGCTACACCTTC	CASSSEGDYGYTF
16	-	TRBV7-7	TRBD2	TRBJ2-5	TGTGCTAGCAGCTTCGGACTAGCGGGGGGACAAGAGACCCAGTACTTC	CASSFGLAGGQETQYF
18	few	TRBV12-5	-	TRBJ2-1	TGTGCTAGTCTCGAGCCATACTTAAAACAACCCCGTAGGGGCGAGCAGTTCTTC	CASLEPYLKQPRRGEQFF
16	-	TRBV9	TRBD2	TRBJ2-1	TGTGCCAGCAGCGTAGGACCTAGCGGGGACTACAATGAGCAGTTCTTC	CASSVGPSGDYNEQFF